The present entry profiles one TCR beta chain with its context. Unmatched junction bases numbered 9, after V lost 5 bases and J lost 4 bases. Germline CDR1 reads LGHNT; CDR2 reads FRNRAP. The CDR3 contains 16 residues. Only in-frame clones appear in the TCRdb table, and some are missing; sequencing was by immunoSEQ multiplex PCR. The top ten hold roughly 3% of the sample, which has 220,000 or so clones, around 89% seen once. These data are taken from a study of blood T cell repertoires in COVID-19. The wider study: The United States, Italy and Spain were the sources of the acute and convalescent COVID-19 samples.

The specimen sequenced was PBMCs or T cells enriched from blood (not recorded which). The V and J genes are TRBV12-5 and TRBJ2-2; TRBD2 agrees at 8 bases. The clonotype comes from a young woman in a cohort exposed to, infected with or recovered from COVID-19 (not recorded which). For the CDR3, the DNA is TGTGCTAGTGGTACGTCGGGACTAGTATCCACCGGGGAGCTGTTTTTT. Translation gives CASGTSGLVSTGELFF.